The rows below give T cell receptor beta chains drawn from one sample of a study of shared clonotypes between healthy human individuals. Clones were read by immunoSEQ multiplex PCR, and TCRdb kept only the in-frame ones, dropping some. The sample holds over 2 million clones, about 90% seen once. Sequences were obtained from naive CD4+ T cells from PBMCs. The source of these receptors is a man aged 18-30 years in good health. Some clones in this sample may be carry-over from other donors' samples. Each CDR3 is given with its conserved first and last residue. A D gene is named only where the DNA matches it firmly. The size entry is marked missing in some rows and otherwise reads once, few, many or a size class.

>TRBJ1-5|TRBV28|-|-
CASGQGNQPQHF
TGTGCCAGCGGCCAGGGCAATCAGCCCCAGCATTTT
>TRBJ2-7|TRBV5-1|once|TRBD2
CASSLSSGITYEQYF
TGCGCCAGCAGCTTGTCTAGCGGGATAACCTACGAGCAGTACTTC
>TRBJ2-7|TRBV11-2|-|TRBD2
CASSISSGSYEQYF
TGTGCCAGCAGCATTTCTAGCGGGAGTTACGAGCAGTACTTC
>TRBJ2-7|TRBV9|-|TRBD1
CASSVGSRGLNEQYF
TGTGCCAGCAGCGTAGGAAGCAGGGGGCTCAACGAGCAGTACTTC
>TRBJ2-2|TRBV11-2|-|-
CASSPDSRDPEDTGELFF
TGTGCCAGCAGCCCTGACTCCCGGGACCCCGAGGACACCGGGGAGCTGTTTTTT
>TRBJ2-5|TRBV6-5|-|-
CASSYGADTTRMYF
TGTGCCAGCAGTTACGGAGCAGATACGACACGGATGTACTTC
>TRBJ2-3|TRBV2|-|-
CASRPWEGSYTDTQYF
TGTGCCAGCAGGCCGTGGGAAGGGAGCTACACAGATACGCAGTATTTT
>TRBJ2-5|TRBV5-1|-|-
CASSFGAQETQYF
TGCGCCAGCAGCTTTGGGGCCCAAGAGACCCAGTACTTC
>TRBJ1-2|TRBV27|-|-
CASTDAGARNYGYTF
TGTGCCAGCACCGACGCGGGGGCGAGGAACTATGGCTACACCTTC
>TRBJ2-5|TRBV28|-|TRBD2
CASSTGTSGTETQYF
TGTGCCAGCAGTACCGGGACTAGCGGGACAGAGACCCAGTACTTC
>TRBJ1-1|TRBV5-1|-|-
CASSLGLGVVLEAFF
TGCGCCAGCAGCTTGGGGCTAGGTGTTGTATTAGAAGCTTTCTTT
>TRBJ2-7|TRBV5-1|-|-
CASSTDTGSTYEQYF
TGCGCCAGCAGCACTGACACGGGTTCTACCTACGAGCAGTACTTC
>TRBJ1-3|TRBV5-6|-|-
CAMQSTGRNTIYF
TGTGCCATGCAGAGTACCGGCCGAAACACCATATATTTT
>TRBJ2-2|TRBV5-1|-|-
CASSEQAGELFF
TGCGCCAGCAGCGAACAGGCCGGGGAGCTGTTTTTT
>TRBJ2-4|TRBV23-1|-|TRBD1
CASSQFPGTGALKLAKNIQYF
TGCGCCAGCAGTCAATTTCCAGGGACAGGAGCATTAAAACTAGCCAAAAACATTCAGTACTTC
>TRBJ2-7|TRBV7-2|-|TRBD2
CASSLGLAGGIYEQYF
TGTGCCAGCAGCTTAGGACTAGCGGGAGGGATATACGAGCAGTACTTC
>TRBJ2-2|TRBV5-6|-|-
CASSLGPTGELFF
TGTGCCAGCAGCTTGGGACCCACCGGGGAGCTGTTTTTT
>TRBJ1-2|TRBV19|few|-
CASGLLGYTF
TGTGCCAGTGGTCTGCTTGGCTACACCTTC
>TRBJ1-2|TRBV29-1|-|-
CSVEDRLLSSYGYTF
TGCAGCGTTGAAGATCGGCTGCTGTCAAGCTATGGCTACACCTTC
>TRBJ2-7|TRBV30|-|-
CAWKVPGIPSSEQYF
TGTGCCTGGAAAGTTCCAGGGATACCTTCGTCCGAGCAGTACTTC
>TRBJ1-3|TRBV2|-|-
CASSGVSSGNTIYF
TGTGCCAGCAGTGGGGTCAGCTCTGGAAACACCATATATTTT
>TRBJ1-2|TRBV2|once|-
CASTQLGDYGYTF
TGTGCCAGCACTCAGTTAGGGGACTATGGCTACACCTTC
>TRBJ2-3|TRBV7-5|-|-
CARSHVRGGGTDTQYF
TGTGCCAGAAGCCACGTGCGGGGGGGCGGCACAGATACGCAGTATTTT
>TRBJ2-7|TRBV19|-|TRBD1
CASSILTGGTYEQYF
TGTGCCAGTAGTATCCTTACAGGGGGAACGTACGAGCAGTACTTC
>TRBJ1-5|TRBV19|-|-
CASSSGTRGGQPQHF
TGTGCCAGTAGTAGTGGGACCAGGGGCGGTCAGCCCCAGCATTTT
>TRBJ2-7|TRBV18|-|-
CASSPLGWYEQYF
TGTGCCAGCTCACCCCTAGGGTGGTACGAGCAGTACTTC
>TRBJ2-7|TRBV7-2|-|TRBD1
CASSEGTGLISYEQYF
TGTGCCAGCAGCGAGGGGACAGGACTCATCTCCTACGAGCAGTACTTC
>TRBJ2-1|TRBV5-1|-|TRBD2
CASTDSGSLSYNEQFF
TGCGCCAGCACCGATAGCGGGAGCCTTAGCTACAATGAGCAGTTCTTC
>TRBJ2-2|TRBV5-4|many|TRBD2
CASSFGVTGGTGELFF
TGTGCCAGCAGCTTCGGGGTAACGGGAGGGACCGGGGAGCTGTTTTTT
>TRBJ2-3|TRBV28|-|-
CASRGQDTQYF
TGTGCCAGCAGGGGGCAAGATACGCAGTATTTT
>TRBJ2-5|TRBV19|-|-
CASMRWGEETQYF
TGTGCCAGTATGAGATGGGGTGAGGAGACCCAGTACTTC
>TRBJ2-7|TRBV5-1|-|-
CASSPEGQSSYEQYF
TGCGCCAGCAGCCCGGAGGGACAGAGCTCCTACGAGCAGTACTTC
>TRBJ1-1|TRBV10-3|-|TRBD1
CAIRAGGPEWTEAFF
TGTGCCATCAGGGCAGGGGGCCCCGAGTGGACTGAAGCTTTCTTT
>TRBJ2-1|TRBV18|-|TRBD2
CASSPTSGSDQFF
TGTGCCAGCTCACCTACTAGCGGGAGTGATCAGTTCTTC
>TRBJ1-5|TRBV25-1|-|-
CASSDFESNQPQHF
TGTGCCAGCAGTGATTTTGAGTCAAATCAGCCCCAGCATTTT
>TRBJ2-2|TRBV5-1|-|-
CASSLGVTATGELFF
TGCGCCAGCAGCTTGGGAGTGACAGCAACCGGGGAGCTGTTTTTT
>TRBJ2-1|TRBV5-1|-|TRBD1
CASSPDRARDEQFF
TGCGCCAGCAGCCCCGACAGGGCTAGGGATGAGCAGTTCTTC
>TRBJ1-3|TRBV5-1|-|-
CASSPVHSGNTIYF
TGCGCCAGCAGCCCCGTTCACTCTGGAAACACCATATATTTT
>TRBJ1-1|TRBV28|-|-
CASSPYQGPWNTEAFF
TGTGCCAGCAGTCCCTACCAGGGCCCATGGAACACTGAAGCTTTCTTT
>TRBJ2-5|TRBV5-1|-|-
CASRRGEVEETQYF
TGCGCCAGCAGGAGGGGAGAGGTGGAAGAGACCCAGTACTTC
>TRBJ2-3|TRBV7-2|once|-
CASSTSVVRGPDTQYF
TGTGCCAGCAGCACTAGCGTGGTCAGGGGTCCAGATACGCAGTATTTT
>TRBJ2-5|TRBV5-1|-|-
CASSVGTQETQYF
TGCGCCAGCAGCGTTGGGACCCAAGAGACCCAGTACTTC
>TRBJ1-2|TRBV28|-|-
CASGRAEGGGYTF
TGTGCCAGCGGCCGGGCAGAAGGTGGTGGCTACACCTTC
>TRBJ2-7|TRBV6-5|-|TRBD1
CASSYTGGIYEQYF
TGTGCCAGCAGTTACACAGGGGGCATCTACGAGCAGTACTTC
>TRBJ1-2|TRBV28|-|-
CASSLSEQGSGYGYTF
TGTGCCAGCAGTTTATCCGAACAGGGAAGCGGCTATGGCTACACCTTC
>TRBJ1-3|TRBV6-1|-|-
CASTVAAGNTIYF
TGTGCCAGCACGGTGGCGGCTGGAAACACCATATATTTT